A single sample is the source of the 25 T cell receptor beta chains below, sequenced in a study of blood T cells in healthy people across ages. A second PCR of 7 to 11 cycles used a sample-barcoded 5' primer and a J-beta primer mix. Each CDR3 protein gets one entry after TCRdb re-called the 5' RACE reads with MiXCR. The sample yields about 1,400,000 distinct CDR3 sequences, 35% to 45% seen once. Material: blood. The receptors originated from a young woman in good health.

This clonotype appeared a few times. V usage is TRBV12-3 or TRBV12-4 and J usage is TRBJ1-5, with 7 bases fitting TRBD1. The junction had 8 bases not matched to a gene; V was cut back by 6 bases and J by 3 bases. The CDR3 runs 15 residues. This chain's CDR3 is CASSSQGTVNQPQHF. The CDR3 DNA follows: TGTGCCAGCAGCTCCCAAGGGACAGTCAATCAGCCCCAGCATTTT.

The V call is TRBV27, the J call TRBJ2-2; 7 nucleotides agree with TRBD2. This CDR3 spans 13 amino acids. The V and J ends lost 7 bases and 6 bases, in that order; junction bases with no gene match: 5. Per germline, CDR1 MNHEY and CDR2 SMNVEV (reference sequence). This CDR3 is CASIGLVPGELFF. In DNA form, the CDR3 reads TGTGCCAGCATAGGACTAGTCCCCGGGGAGCTGTTTTTT.

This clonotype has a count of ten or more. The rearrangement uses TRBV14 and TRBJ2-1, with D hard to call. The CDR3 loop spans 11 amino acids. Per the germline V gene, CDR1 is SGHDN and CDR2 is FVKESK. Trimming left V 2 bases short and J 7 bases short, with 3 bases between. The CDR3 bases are TGTGCCAGCAGCCAACGAAATGAGCAGTTCTTC. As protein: CASSQRNEQFF. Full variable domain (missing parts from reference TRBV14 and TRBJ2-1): EAGVTQFPSHSVIEKGQTVTLRCDPISGHDNLYWYRRVMGKEIKFLLHFVKESKQDESGMPNNRFLAERTGGTYSTLKVQPAELEDSGVYFCASSQRNEQFFGPGTRLTVL.

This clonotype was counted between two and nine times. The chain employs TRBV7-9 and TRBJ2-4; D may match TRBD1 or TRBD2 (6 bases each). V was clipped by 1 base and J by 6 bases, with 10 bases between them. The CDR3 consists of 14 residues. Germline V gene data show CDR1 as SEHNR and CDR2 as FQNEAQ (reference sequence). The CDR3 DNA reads TGTGCCAGCAGCTTAGGGGGGGCTGGAAACATTCAGTACTTC. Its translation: CASSLGGAGNIQYF. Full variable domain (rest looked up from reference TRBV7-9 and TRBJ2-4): DTGVSQNPRHKITKRGQNVTFRCDPISEHNRLYWYRQTLGQGPEFLTYFQNEAQLEKSRLLSDRFSAERPKGSFSTLEIQRTEQGDSAMYLCASSLGGAGNIQYFGAGTRLSVL.

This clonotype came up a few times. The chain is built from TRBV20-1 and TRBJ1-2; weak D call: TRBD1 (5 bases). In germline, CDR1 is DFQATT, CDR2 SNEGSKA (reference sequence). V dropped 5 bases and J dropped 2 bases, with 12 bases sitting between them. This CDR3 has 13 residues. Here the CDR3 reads CSAVPGGNYGYTF. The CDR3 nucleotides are TGCAGTGCTGTCCCCGGGGGGAACTATGGCTACACCTTC.

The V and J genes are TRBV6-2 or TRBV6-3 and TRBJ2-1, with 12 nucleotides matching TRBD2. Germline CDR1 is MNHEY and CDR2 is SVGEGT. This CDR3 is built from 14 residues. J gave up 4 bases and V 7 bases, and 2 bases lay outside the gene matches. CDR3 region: CASTTSGRYNEQFF. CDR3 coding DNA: TGTGCCAGCACCACTAGCGGGAGGTACAATGAGCAGTTCTTC.

The chain's CDR3 is CASSPPKGVGEQYF. CDR3 nucleotide sequence: TGTGCCAGCAGTCCCCCGAAGGGGGTTGGCGAGCAGTACTTC. The rearrangement links TRBV6-1 to TRBJ2-7, with D possibly TRBD1 on 6 matching bases. With 5 bases removed from V and 6 bases from J, the gap between germline ends came to 17 bases. This CDR3 has 14 residues. From germline, CDR1 is MNHNS and CDR2 SASEGT.

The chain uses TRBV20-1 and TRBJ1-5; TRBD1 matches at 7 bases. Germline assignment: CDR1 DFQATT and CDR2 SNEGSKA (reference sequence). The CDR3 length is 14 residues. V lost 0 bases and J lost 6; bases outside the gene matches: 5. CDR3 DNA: TGCAGTGCTAGAGATCGGACAGGTGGTCAGCCCCAGCATTTT. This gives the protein CSARDRTGGQPQHF.

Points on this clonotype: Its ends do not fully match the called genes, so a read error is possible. The CDR3 protein is CVSSRDVSETQYF. The CDR3 nucleotides read TGTGTCAGCTCCCGGGATGTGTCAGAGACCCAGTACTTC. V is TRBV18 and J is TRBJ2-5, with TRBD2 as a possible D gene (5 bases). In germline, CDR1 is KGHSH, CDR2 LQKENI. The CDR3 length is 13 residues. Complete variable domain (other parts from reference TRBV18 and TRBJ2-5): NAGVMQNPRHLVRRRGQEARLRCSPMKGHSHVYWYRQLPEEGLKFMVYLQKENIIDESGMPKERFSAEFPKEGPSILRIQQVVRGDSAAYFCVSSRDVSETQYFGPGTRLLVL.

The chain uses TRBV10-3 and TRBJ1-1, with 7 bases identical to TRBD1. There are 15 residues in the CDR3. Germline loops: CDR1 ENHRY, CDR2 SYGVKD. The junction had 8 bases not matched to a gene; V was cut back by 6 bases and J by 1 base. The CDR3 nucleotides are TGTGCCATCAGGACTCCCCAGGGGGGGAACACTGAAGCTTTCTTT. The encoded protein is CAIRTPQGGNTEAFF.

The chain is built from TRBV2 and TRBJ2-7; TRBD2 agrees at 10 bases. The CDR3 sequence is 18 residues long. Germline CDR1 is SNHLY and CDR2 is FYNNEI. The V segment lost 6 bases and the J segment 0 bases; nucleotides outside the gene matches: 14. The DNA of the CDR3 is TGTGCCAGCAGCAAGGAGGCTAGCGGGGGATCCTTCTCCTACGAGCAGTACTTC. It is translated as CASSKEASGGSFSYEQYF.

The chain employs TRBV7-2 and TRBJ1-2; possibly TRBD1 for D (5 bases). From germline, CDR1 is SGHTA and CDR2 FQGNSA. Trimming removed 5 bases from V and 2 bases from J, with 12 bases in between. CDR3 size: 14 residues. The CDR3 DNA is TGTGCCAGCAGCGGCCGCGCAGGGAACTATGGCTACACCTTC. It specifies CASSGRAGNYGYTF. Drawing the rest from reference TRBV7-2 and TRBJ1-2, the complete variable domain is GAGVSQSPSNKVTEKGKDVELRCDPISGHTALYWYRQSLGQGLEFLIYFQGNSAPDKSGLPSDRFSAERTGGSVSTLTIQRTQQEDSAVYLCASSGRAGNYGYTFGSGTRLTVV.

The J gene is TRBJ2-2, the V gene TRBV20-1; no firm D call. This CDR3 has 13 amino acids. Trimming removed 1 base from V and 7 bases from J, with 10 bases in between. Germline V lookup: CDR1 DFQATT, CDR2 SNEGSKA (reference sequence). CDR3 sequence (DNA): TGCAGTGCTAGAGGAGGCGGTTACGGGGAGCTGTTTTTT. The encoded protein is CSARGGGYGELFF.

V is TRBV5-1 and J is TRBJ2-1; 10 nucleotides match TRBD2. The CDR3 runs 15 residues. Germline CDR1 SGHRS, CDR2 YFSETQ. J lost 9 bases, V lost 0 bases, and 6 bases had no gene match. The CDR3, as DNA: TGCGCCAGCAGCTTGGTTAGCGGGGGGTCCCGTGAGCAGTTCTTC. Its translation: CASSLVSGGSREQFF.

The CDR3: CASRDGLLGEQYF. CDR3 coding DNA: TGTGCCAGCAGGGACGGCCTCTTGGGAGAGCAGTACTTC. This chain uses TRBV6-5 with TRBJ2-7; D ambiguous. Germline V CDR1 and CDR2: MNHEY, SVGAGI. The length of the CDR3 is 13 residues. Trimming took 6 bases from V and 7 from J, leaving 16 bases between them.

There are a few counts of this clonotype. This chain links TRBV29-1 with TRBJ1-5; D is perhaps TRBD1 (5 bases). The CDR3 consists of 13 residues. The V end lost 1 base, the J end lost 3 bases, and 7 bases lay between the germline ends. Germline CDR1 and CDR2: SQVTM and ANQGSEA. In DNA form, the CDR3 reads TGCAGCGTTGAAGGGGACCCCAATCAGCCCCAGCATTTT. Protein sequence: CSVEGDPNQPQHF.

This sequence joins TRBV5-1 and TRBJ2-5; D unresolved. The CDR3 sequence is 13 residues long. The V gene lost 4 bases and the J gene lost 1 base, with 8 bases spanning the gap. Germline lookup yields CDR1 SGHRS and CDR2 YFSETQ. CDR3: CASSRRSQETQYF. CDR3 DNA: TGCGCCAGCAGCAGGAGATCCCAAGAGACCCAGTACTTC.

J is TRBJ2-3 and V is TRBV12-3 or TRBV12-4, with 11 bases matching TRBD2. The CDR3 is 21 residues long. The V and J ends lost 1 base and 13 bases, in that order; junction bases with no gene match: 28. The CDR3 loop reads CASSLGLAGGLNVASTDMEYF. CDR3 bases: TGTGCCAGCAGTTTAGGGCTAGCGGGGGGCCTAAATGTCGCTAGCACAGATATGGAGTATTTT.

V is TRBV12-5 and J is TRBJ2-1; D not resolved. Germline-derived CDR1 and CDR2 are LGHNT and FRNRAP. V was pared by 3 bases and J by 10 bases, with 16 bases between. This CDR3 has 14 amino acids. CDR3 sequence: CASGFDEPPREQFF. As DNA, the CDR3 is TGTGCTAGTGGTTTCGATGAACCACCGCGAGAGCAGTTCTTC.

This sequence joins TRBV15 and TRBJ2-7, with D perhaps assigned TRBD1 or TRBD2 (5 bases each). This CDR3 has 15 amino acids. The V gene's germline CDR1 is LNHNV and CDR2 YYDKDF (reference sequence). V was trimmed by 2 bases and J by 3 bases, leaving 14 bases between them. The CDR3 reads CATSRSAGTNYEQYF. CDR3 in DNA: TGTGCCACCAGCAGATCTGCCGGGACGAACTACGAGCAGTACTTC. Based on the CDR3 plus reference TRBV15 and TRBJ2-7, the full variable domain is DAMVIQNPRYQVTQFGKPVTLSCSQTLNHNVMYWYQQKSSQAPKLLFHYYDKDFNNEADTPDNFQSRRPNTSFCFLDIRSPGLGDTAMYLCATSRSAGTNYEQYFGPGTRLTVT.

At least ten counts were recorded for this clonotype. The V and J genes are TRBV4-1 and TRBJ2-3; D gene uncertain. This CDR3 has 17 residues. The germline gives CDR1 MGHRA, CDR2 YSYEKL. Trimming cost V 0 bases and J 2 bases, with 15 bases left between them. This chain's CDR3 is CASSQDPPGPNTDTQYF. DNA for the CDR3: TGCGCCAGCAGCCAAGACCCCCCCGGGCCTAACACAGATACGCAGTATTTT.

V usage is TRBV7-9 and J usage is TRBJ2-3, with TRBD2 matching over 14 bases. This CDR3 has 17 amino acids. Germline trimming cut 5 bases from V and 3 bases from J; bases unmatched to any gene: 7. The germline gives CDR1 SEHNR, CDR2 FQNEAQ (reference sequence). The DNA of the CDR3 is TGTGCCAGCAGCGCGGGACTAGCGGGGGAGCGAACAGATACGCAGTATTTT. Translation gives CASSAGLAGERTDTQYF.

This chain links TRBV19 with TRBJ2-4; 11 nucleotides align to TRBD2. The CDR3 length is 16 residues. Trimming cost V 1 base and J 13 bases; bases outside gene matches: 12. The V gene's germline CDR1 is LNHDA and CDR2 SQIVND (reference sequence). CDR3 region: CASSIATSGTSGEQYF. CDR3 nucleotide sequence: TGTGCCAGTAGTATAGCGACTAGCGGGACGTCGGGGGAGCAGTACTTC.

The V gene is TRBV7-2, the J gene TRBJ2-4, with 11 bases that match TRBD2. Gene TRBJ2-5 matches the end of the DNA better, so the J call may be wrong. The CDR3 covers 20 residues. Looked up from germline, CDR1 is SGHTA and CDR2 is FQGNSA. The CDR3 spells CASSLSLAGGTSLREETQYF. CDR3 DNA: TGTGCCAGCAGCTTAAGTCTAGCGGGGGGAACCTCTCTGCGGGAAGAGACCCAGTACTTC.

CDR3 sequence: CAISPAIGLNQPQHF. CDR3 sequence (DNA): TGTGCCATCAGTCCCGCCATAGGGCTTAATCAGCCCCAGCATTTT. The chain joins TRBV10-3 to TRBJ1-5; no definite D call. The CDR3 runs to 15 residues. V lost 5 bases and J 4 bases, leaving 15 bases between the germline ends. CDR1 and CDR2 from the germline V gene are ENHRY and SYGVKD.